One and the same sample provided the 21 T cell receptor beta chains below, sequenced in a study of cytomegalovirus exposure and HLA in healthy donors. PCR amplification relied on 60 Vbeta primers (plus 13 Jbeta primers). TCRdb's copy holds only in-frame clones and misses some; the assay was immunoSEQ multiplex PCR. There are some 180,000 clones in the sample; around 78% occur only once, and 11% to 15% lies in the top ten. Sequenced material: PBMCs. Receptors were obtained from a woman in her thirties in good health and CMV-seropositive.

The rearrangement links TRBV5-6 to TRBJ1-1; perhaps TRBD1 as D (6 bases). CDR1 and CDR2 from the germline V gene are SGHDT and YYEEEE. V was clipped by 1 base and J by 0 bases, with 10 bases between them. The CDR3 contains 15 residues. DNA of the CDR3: TGTGCCAGCAGCTTGTCGGGACACTTGAACACTGAAGCTTTCTTT. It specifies CASSLSGHLNTEAFF.

CDR3 sequence: CASSVGLAGGHTGELFF. The CDR3 nucleotides read TGTGCCAGCAGCGTAGGTTTAGCGGGAGGCCACACCGGGGAGCTGTTTTTT. The rearrangement uses TRBV9 and TRBJ2-2; 10 bases align to TRBD2. Germline trimming cut 0 bases from V and 3 bases from J; bases unmatched to any gene: 5. The CDR3 is made up of 17 amino acids. Germline-derived CDR1 and CDR2 are SGDLS and YYNGEE.

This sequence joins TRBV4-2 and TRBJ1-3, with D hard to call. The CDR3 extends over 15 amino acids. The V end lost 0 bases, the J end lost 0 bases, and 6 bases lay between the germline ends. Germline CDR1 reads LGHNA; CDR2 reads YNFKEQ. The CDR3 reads CASSQDRLSGNTIYF. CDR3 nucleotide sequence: TGTGCCAGCAGCCAAGATAGACTCTCTGGAAACACCATATATTTT.

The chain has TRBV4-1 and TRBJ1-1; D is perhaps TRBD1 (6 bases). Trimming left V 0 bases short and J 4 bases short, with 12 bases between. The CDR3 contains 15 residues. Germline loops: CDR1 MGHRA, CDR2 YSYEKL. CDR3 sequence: CASSQEAGELTEAFF. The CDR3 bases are TGCGCCAGCAGCCAAGAAGCAGGGGAGCTCACTGAAGCTTTCTTT.

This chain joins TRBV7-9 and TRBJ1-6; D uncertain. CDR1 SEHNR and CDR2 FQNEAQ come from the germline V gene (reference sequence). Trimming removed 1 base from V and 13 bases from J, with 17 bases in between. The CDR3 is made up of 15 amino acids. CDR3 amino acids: CASSLGPTGEFPLHF. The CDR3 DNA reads TGTGCCAGCAGCTTAGGGCCTACGGGAGAGTTTCCCCTCCACTTT.

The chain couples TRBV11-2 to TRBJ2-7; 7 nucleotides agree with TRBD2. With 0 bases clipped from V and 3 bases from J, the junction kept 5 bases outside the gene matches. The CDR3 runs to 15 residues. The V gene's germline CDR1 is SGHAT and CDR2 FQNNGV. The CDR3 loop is CASSLEGWGGYEQYF. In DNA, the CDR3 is TGTGCCAGCAGCTTAGAGGGGTGGGGGGGCTACGAGCAGTACTTC.

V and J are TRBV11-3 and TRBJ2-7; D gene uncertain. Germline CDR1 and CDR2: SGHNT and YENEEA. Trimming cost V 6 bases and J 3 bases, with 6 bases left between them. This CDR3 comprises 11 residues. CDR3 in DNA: TGTGCCAGCAGGGCAGTCTACGAGCAGTACTTC. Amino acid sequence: CASRAVYEQYF.

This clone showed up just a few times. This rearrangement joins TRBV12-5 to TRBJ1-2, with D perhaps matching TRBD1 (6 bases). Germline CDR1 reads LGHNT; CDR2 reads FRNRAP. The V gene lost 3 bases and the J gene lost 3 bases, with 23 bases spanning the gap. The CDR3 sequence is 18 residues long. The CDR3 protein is CASGFSRTATVGDYGYTF. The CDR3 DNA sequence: TGTGCTAGTGGTTTTAGCAGGACAGCGACCGTCGGGGACTATGGCTACACCTTC.

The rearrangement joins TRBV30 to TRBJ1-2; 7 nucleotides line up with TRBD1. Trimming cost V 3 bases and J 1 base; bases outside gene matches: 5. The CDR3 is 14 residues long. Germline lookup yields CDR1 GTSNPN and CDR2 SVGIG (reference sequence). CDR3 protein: CAWRQGQSNYGYTF. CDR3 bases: TGTGCCTGGAGACAGGGACAGAGTAACTATGGCTACACCTTC. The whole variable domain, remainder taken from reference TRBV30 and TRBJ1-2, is SQTIHQWPATLVQPVGSPLSLECTVEGTSNPNLYWYRQAAGRGLQLLFYSVGIGQISSEVPQNLSASRPQDRQFILSSKKLLLSDSGFYLCAWRQGQSNYGYTFGSGTRLTVV.

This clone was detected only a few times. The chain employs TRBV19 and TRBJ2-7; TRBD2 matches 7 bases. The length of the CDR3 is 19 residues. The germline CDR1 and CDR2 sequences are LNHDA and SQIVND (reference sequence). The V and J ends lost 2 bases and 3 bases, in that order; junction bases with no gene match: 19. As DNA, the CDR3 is TGTGCCAGTAGTATATCTCTCGGACTAGACGTTTCCAGACTCTACGAGCAGTACTTC. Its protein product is CASSISLGLDVSRLYEQYF.

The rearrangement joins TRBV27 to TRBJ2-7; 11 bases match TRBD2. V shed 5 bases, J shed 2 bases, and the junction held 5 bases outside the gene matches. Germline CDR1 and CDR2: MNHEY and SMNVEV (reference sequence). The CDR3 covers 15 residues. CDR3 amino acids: CASSILAGGAYEQYF. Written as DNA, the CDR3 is TGTGCCAGCAGTATCCTAGCGGGAGGCGCCTACGAGCAGTACTTC.

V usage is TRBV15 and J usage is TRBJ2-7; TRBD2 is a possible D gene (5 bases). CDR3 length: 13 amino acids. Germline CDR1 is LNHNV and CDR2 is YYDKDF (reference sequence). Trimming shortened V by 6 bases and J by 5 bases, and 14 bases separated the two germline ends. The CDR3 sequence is CATSMSGSHEQYF. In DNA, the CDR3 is TGTGCCACCAGTATGTCGGGAAGTCACGAGCAGTACTTC. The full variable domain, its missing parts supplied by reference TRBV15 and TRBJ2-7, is DAMVIQNPRYQVTQFGKPVTLSCSQTLNHNVMYWYQQKSSQAPKLLFHYYDKDFNNEADTPDNFQSRRPNTSFCFLDIRSPGLGDTAMYLCATSMSGSHEQYFGPGTRLTVT.

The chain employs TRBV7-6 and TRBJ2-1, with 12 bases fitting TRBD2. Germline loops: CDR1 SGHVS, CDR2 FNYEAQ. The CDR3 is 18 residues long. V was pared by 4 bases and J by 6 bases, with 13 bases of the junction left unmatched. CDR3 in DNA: TGTGCCAGCAGCTCGGGGCTAGCGGGAGGGGGGCTCCTCAATGAGCAGTTCTTC. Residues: CASSSGLAGGGLLNEQFF.

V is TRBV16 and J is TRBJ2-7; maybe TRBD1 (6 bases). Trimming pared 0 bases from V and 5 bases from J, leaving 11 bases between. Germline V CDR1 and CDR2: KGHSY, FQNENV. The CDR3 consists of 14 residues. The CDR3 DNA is TGTGCCAGCAGCCAATCAGGACAGAGCCACGAGCAGTACTTC. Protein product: CASSQSGQSHEQYF.

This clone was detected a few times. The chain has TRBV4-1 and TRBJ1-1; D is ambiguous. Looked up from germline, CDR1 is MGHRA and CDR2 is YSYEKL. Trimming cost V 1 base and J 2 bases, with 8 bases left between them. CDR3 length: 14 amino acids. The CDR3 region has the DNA TGCGCCAGCAGCCAAGGATGGCCAAACACTGAAGCTTTCTTT. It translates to CASSQGWPNTEAFF.

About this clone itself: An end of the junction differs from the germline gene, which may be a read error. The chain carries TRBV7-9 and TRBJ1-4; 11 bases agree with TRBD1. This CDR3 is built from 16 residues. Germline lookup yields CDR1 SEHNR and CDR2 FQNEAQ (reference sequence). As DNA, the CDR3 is TGTTCCAGCAGAAAAGGACAGGGGGCGTCTAATGAAAAACTGTTTTTT. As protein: CSSRKGQGASNEKLFF.

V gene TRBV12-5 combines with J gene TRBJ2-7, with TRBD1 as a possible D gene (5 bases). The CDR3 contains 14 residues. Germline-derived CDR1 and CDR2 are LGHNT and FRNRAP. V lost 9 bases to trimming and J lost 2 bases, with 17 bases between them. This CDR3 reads CARPEQEGAYEQYF. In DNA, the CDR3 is TGTGCTAGACCGGAACAGGAAGGGGCCTACGAGCAGTACTTC.

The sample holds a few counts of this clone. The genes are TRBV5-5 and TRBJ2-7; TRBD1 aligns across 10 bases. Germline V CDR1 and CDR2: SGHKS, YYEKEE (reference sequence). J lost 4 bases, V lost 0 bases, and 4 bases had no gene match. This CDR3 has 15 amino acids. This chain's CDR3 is CASSLGGQGFYEQYF. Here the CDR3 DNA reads TGTGCCAGCAGCTTGGGGGGACAGGGGTTTTACGAGCAGTACTTC.

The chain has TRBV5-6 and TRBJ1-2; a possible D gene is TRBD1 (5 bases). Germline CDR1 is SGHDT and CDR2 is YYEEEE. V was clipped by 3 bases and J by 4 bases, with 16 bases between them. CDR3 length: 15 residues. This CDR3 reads CASSWRDSQIYGYTF. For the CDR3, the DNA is TGTGCCAGCAGCTGGCGGGACTCCCAAATCTATGGCTACACCTTC. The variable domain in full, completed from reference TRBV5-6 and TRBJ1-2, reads DAGVTQSPTHLIKTRGQQVTLRCSPKSGHDTVSWYQQALGQGPQFIFQYYEEEERQRGNFPDRFSGHQFPNYSSELNVNALLLGDSALYLCASSWRDSQIYGYTFGSGTRLTVV.

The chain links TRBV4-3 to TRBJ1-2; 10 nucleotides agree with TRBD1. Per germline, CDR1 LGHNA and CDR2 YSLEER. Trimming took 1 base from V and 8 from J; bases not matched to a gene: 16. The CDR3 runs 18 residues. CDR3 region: CASSQAAWDRGKARGYTF. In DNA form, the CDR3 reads TGCGCCAGCAGCCAAGCCGCATGGGACAGGGGTAAAGCTCGCGGCTACACCTTC.

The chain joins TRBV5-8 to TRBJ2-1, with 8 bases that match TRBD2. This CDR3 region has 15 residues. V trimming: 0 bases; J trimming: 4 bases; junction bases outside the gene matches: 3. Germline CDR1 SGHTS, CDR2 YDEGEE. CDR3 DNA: TGTGCCAGCAGCTTGGAGGGACTAGAATACAATGAGCAGTTCTTC. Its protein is CASSLEGLEYNEQFF.